The clone carrying this T cell receptor (beta chain) has a handful of counts. Its antigen is currently unknown. The PCR had 60 Vbeta and 13 Jbeta primers. Profiled with immunoSEQ multiplex PCR; TCRdb holds only in-frame clones, not every one. The table has 170,000 or so clones, less than 85% seen once. Per the germline V gene, CDR1 is SGDLS and CDR2 is YYNGEE. This CDR3 has 17 amino acids. V shed 1 base and J 4 bases; nucleotides not matched to a gene: 7. These data belong to a study of cytomegalovirus exposure and HLA in healthy donors. Study observations and caveats: The majority of CMV-associated TCR beta chains were reported as apparently HLA-restricted in a later analysis.

The clonotype comes from a boy aged 5-17 years in good health and CMV-seronegative. V usage is TRBV9 and J usage is TRBJ2-2; TRBD2 matches 10 bases. Source material: PBMCs. The CDR3 region is CASSVTLAGVGTGELFF. For the CDR3, the DNA is TGTGCCAGCAGCGTAACCCTAGCGGGAGTGGGCACCGGGGAGCTGTTTTTT.